The 27 T cell receptor beta chains reported below all come from one sample, sequenced in a study of blood T cell repertoires in COVID-19. The assay was immunoSEQ multiplex PCR, and TCRdb's table has in-frame clones only and misses some. The sample yields around 700,000 clones, around 90% seen once. Sample: peripheral blood. The source of these receptors is a woman younger than 30 with acute or convalescent COVID-19.

This chain links TRBV5-4 with TRBJ1-2, with no clear D. Looked up from germline, CDR1 is SGHNT and CDR2 is YYREEE (reference sequence). With 2 bases removed from V and 8 bases from J, the gap between germline ends came to 10 bases. The CDR3 spans 12 residues. Written as DNA, the CDR3 is TGTGCCAGCAGCTTAGGAGGGAGCGGCTACACCTTC. It codes for CASSLGGSGYTF. Variable domain in full (rest from reference TRBV5-4 and TRBJ1-2): ETGVTQSPTHLIKTRGQQVTLRCSSQSGHNTVSWYQQALGQGPQFIFQYYREEENGRGNFPPRFSGLQFPNYSSELNVNALELDDSALYLCASSLGGSGYTFGSGTRLTVV.

This clone was counted between two and nine times. The chain links TRBV5-3 to TRBJ2-5; possible D gene TRBD1, 6 bases. TRBV5-3 is sorted into the ORF group, with uncertain function. The CDR3 runs 14 residues. Between the trimmed V and J ends, which lost 4 bases and 1 base, there was a span of 11 bases. The CDR3 bases are TGTGCCAGAAGCGCACGGGACACCCAAGAGACCCAGTACTTC. The encoded protein is CARSARDTQETQYF.

The V and J genes are TRBV4-2 and TRBJ1-1, with unresolved D. The V gene lost 6 bases and the J gene lost 5 bases, with 16 bases spanning the gap. Germline V gene sequence: CDR1 LGHNA, CDR2 YNFKEQ. This CDR3 comprises 14 residues. CDR3 amino acids: CASSLDGDGTEAFF. For the CDR3, the DNA is TGTGCCAGCAGTCTAGACGGTGATGGAACTGAAGCTTTCTTT.

J is TRBJ2-5 and V is TRBV5-1, with D possibly matching TRBD1 (6 bases). Germline V gene data show CDR1 as SGHRS and CDR2 as YFSETQ. This CDR3 comprises 14 residues. Trimming left V 3 bases short and J 0 bases short, with 9 bases between. CDR3 sequence reads: CASSYRDNQETQYF. The CDR3, as DNA: TGCGCCAGCAGCTACCGGGACAACCAAGAGACCCAGTACTTC.

V usage is TRBV5-1 and J usage is TRBJ2-3; D may be TRBD2 (6 bases). This CDR3 has 13 amino acids. The V and J ends lost 5 bases and 3 bases respectively, with 10 bases between them. Germline assignment: CDR1 SGHRS and CDR2 YFSETQ. CDR3 amino acids: CASREGVTDTQYF. The CDR3 DNA reads TGCGCCAGCAGGGAGGGTGTAACAGATACGCAGTATTTT.

The V and J genes are TRBV12-5 and TRBJ2-5; D is ambiguous. Trimming removed 0 bases at V and 7 bases at J, with 9 bases between. Per germline, CDR1 LGHNT and CDR2 FRNRAP. The CDR3 has 13 amino acids. For the CDR3, the DNA is TGTGCTAGTGGTTTGGTACGGGTCAGGACCCAGTACTTC. This gives the protein CASGLVRVRTQYF.

The chain joins TRBV27 to TRBJ1-2; D is possibly TRBD1 (5 bases). The CDR3 consists of 16 residues. V lost 5 bases, J lost 2 bases, and 18 bases lay in between. CDR1 and CDR2 from the germline V gene are MNHEY and SMNVEV (reference sequence). CDR3 sequence (DNA): TGTGCCAGCAGTCCCTCAGGGTCCAACACAAACTATGGCTACACCTTC. It specifies CASSPSGSNTNYGYTF.

V is TRBV14 and J is TRBJ2-7; the match to TRBD2 covers 8 bases. The CDR3 is made up of 14 amino acids. V lost 3 bases to trimming and J lost 6 bases; unmatched junction nucleotides: 7. The germline V gene has CDR1 SGHDN and CDR2 FVKESK. The CDR3 loop is CASSQRTSPSEQYF. The CDR3, as DNA: TGTGCCAGCAGCCAGAGGACTAGCCCAAGCGAGCAGTACTTC.

V usage is TRBV6-5 and J usage is TRBJ1-5; D unclear. Germline CDR1 is MNHEY and CDR2 is SVGAGI. The CDR3 runs to 13 residues. The germline V and J ends were trimmed by 8 bases and 1 base, with 9 bases remaining between them. The CDR3 here is CASWRESNQPQHF. The CDR3 DNA reads as TGTGCCAGCTGGAGGGAGAGCAATCAGCCCCAGCATTTT.

The V call is TRBV19, the J call TRBJ2-4; maybe TRBD1 (6 bases). The V end was cut by 5 bases, the J end by 5 bases, with 13 bases between. The CDR3 loop spans 14 amino acids. Germline CDR1 reads LNHDA; CDR2 reads SQIVND (reference sequence). The CDR3 loop is CASSSTSGENIQYF. The DNA of the CDR3 is TGTGCCAGTAGTTCCACCTCAGGGGAAAACATTCAGTACTTC.

This chain uses TRBV5-1 with TRBJ1-6; 8 bases are shared with TRBD1. Unmatched junction bases numbered 5, after V lost 3 bases and J lost 9 bases. Germline V lookup: CDR1 SGHRS, CDR2 YFSETQ. The CDR3 is 14 amino acids. The CDR3 protein is CASSSGQVGSPLHF. The CDR3 bases are TGCGCCAGCAGCTCGGGACAGGTTGGTTCACCCCTCCACTTT.

This clone was observed a single time. The chain has TRBV4-1 and TRBJ1-2; D may be TRBD1 (6 bases). CDR1 is MGHRA, CDR2 YSYEKL, per germline. This CDR3 contains 15 residues. V was clipped by 0 bases and J by 6 bases, with 14 bases between them. The CDR3 nucleotides read TGCGCCAGCAGCCAAGATCCCGCAGGGGCGGATGGCTACACCTTC. Amino acids: CASSQDPAGADGYTF.

This rearrangement joins TRBV2 to TRBJ2-3; D gene ambiguous. This CDR3 contains 14 residues. Looked up from germline, CDR1 is SNHLY and CDR2 is FYNNEI. With 6 bases removed from V and 0 bases from J, the gap between germline ends came to 10 bases. CDR3 DNA: TGTGCCAGCAGCGTTATAGCCAGCACAGATACGCAGTATTTT. It specifies CASSVIASTDTQYF.

The chain recombines TRBV19 with TRBJ2-2; D call uncertain. The V and J ends lost 6 bases and 2 bases respectively, with 10 bases between them. CDR1 is LNHDA, CDR2 SQIVND, per germline (reference sequence). The CDR3 covers 14 residues. The CDR3: CASRTEPNTGELFF. CDR3 sequence (DNA): TGTGCCAGTAGAACGGAGCCCAACACCGGGGAGCTGTTTTTT.

The genes are TRBV6-5 and TRBJ2-7; 9 bases agree with TRBD1. After removal of 5 bases from V and 3 bases from J, the junction contained 5 bases not matched to a gene. Germline-derived CDR1 and CDR2 are MNHEY and SVGAGI. This CDR3 region has 14 residues. This CDR3 is CASSPGQGLYEQYF. Written as DNA, the CDR3 is TGTGCCAGCAGTCCGGGACAGGGCCTCTACGAGCAGTACTTC.

Regarding this clone: In the same sample, other DNA sequences code for this CDR3. J is TRBJ1-5 and V is TRBV18; D uncertain. CDR3 length equals 15 residues. Trimming took off 6 bases at V and 2 bases at J, with 14 bases between the two ends. Per germline, CDR1 KGHSH and CDR2 LQKENI. The CDR3 coding sequence is TGTGCCAGCTCCCCTCTGGGCACGGGCAATCAGCCCCAGCATTTT. This translates into CASSPLGTGNQPQHF.

This clone was seen only a few times. The rearrangement uses TRBV13 and TRBJ1-6; D gene uncertain. The CDR3 is 14 amino acids. Between the trimmed V and J ends, which lost 2 bases and 6 bases, there was a span of 8 bases. CDR1 is PRHDT and CDR2 is FYEKMQ in the germline V gene (reference sequence). CDR3 in DNA: TGTGCCAGCAGCTTAACGGGAATTAATTCACCCCTCCACTTT. Translating gives CASSLTGINSPLHF.

The chain has TRBV2 and TRBJ2-5; D is possibly TRBD1 (6 bases). CDR1 SNHLY and CDR2 FYNNEI come from the germline V gene. The CDR3 sequence is 14 residues long. V was shortened by 8 bases and J by 1 base, with 14 bases between the two germline ends. The CDR3 nucleotides read TGTGCCAGCCAGCTGAGGACAGTCCAAGAGACCCAGTACTTC. It encodes CASQLRTVQETQYF. The complete variable domain, with remaining parts taken from reference TRBV2 and TRBJ2-5, reads EPEVTQTPSHQVTQMGQEVILRCVPISNHLYFYWYRQILGQKVEFLVSFYNNEISEKSEIFDDQFSVERPDGSNFTLKIRSTKLEDSAMYFCASQLRTVQETQYFGPGTRLLVL.

This sequence joins TRBV9 and TRBJ1-3, with TRBD1 identical over 11 bases. The V and J ends lost 4 bases and 2 bases, in that order; junction bases with no gene match: 5. Germline V CDR1 and CDR2: SGDLS, YYNGEE. The CDR3 covers 16 residues. The CDR3 spells CASSPGQGDAGNTIYF. The CDR3 DNA sequence: TGTGCCAGCAGCCCGGGACAGGGGGATGCTGGAAACACCATATATTTT.

The rearrangement uses TRBV10-3 and TRBJ1-4, with TRBD1 identical over 7 bases. This CDR3 spans 13 amino acids. Unmatched junction bases numbered 10, after V lost 10 bases and J lost 8 bases. Germline values: CDR1 ENHRY, CDR2 SYGVKD. The CDR3 protein is CARRDRVGEKLFF. CDR3 in DNA: TGTGCCAGACGGGACAGAGTTGGGGAAAAACTGTTTTTT.

This chain connects TRBV27 to TRBJ2-3; 11 nucleotides agree with TRBD2. The CDR3 is 21 amino acids. The germline gives CDR1 MNHEY, CDR2 SMNVEV (reference sequence). V was clipped by 0 bases and J by 0 bases; unmatched bases: 14. CDR3 nucleotide sequence: TGTGCCAGCAGTTTATCGAGACTAGCGGGGAACATCACCCTAAGCACAGATACGCAGTATTTT. Translated, it gives CASSLSRLAGNITLSTDTQYF.

The chain carries TRBV18 and TRBJ1-1; D remains unclear. Germline V gives CDR1 KGHSH, CDR2 LQKENI. This CDR3 is built from 13 residues. V dropped 0 bases and J dropped 6 bases, with 8 bases sitting between them. The DNA for the CDR3 is TGTGCCAGCTCACCACCTGCAGGTTCTGAAGCTTTCTTT. It yields the protein CASSPPAGSEAFF.

The V gene is TRBV5-5, the J gene TRBJ2-7; 8 bases line up with TRBD1. V shed 4 bases and J 2 bases; nucleotides not matched to a gene: 8. Germline CDR1 is SGHKS and CDR2 is YYEKEE (reference sequence). The CDR3 sequence is 15 residues long. CDR3 nucleotide sequence: TGTGCCAGCAGCCCCCGGACAGGGAGAACCTACGAGCAGTACTTC. It codes for CASSPRTGRTYEQYF.

The rearrangement joins TRBV7-8 to TRBJ2-7; possible D gene TRBD2, 5 bases. V was cut by 5 bases and J by 0 bases, with 11 bases left in between. Germline V gives CDR1 SGHVS, CDR2 FQNEAQ. The CDR3 has 14 amino acids. CDR3 bases: TGTGCCAGCAGCAGCGGTCGGTACTCCTACGAGCAGTACTTC. This codes for CASSSGRYSYEQYF.

This sequence joins TRBV10-1 and TRBJ1-2; D uncertain. The CDR3 extends over 11 amino acids. V dropped 7 bases and J dropped 8 bases, with 11 bases sitting between them. Per the germline V gene, CDR1 is WNHNN and CDR2 is SYGVQD (reference sequence). The CDR3 region is CASTGREGYTF. The CDR3 DNA sequence: TGCGCCAGCACGGGAAGGGAGGGCTACACCTTC.

CDR3 region: CASSYSSDEQFF. The CDR3, as DNA: TGTGCCAGCAGTTACTCGAGCGATGAGCAGTTCTTC. The rearrangement links TRBV6-5 to TRBJ2-1; D is uncertain. CDR3 size: 12 residues. The V and J ends lost 0 bases and 8 bases respectively, with 5 bases between them. In germline, CDR1 is MNHEY, CDR2 SVGAGI.

The chain joins TRBV6-5 to TRBJ2-1, with D perhaps TRBD2 (6 bases). The germline CDR1 and CDR2 sequences are MNHEY and SVGAGI. CDR3 length: 11 residues. V was shortened by 10 bases and J by 7 bases, with 11 bases between the two germline ends. The CDR3 spells CATGGVNEQFF. The CDR3 nucleotides are TGTGCCACAGGCGGGGTGAATGAGCAGTTCTTC.